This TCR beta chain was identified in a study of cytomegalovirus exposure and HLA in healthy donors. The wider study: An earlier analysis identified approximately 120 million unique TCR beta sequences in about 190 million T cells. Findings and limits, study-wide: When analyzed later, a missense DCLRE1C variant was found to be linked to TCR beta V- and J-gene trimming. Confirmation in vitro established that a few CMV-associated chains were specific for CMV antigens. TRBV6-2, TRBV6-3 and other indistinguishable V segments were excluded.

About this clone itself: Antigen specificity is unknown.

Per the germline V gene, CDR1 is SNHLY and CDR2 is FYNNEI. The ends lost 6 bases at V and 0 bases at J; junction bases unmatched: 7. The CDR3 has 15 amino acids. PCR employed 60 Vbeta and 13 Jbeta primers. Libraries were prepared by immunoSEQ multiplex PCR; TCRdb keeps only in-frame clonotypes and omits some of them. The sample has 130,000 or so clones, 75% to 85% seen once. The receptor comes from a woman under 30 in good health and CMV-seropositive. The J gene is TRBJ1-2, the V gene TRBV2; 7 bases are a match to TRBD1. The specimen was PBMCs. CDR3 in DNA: TGTGCCAGCAGGGGACAGCCTGATTCTAACTATGGCTACACCTTC. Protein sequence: CASRGQPDSNYGYTF.